The 9 T cell receptor beta chains in this list originate from one sample, sequenced in a study of fetal regulatory T cell absence and autoimmunity. Assay used: immunoSEQ multiplex PCR; TCRdb lists only in-frame clones, some missing. The sample lists about 95,000 clones, 72% occurring once. Sequencing was done on a sample of pancreas tissue. The receptors come from a male donor with IPEX syndrome.

The chain recombines TRBV2 with TRBJ1-5, with 7 bases matching TRBD1. The CDR3 extends over 14 amino acids. The trim removed 6 bases at V and 1 base at J, leaving 3 bases unmatched. Germline V gene lookup returns CDR1 SNHLY and CDR2 FYNNEI. The CDR3 sequence: CASRGQSSNQPQHF. CDR3 sequence (DNA): TGTGCCAGCAGGGGACAGTCGAGCAATCAGCCCCAGCATTTT. Combining the CDR3 with reference TRBV2 and TRBJ1-5 gives the whole variable domain EPEVTQTPSHQVTQMGQEVILRCVPISNHLYFYWYRQILGQKVEFLVSFYNNEISEKSEIFDDQFSVERPDGSNFTLKIRSTKLEDSAMYFCASRGQSSNQPQHFGDGTRLSIL.

V is TRBV2 and J is TRBJ1-2; D may be TRBD1 (6 bases). The CDR3 totals 13 residues. Trimming pared 10 bases from V and 3 bases from J, leaving 15 bases between. Germline V gene data show CDR1 as SNHLY and CDR2 as FYNNEI. This CDR3 is CANSGQFDYGYTF. In DNA, the CDR3 is TGTGCCAACTCTGGACAGTTCGACTATGGCTACACCTTC.

The chain uses TRBV7-2 and TRBJ1-2; the D is unclear. Germline loops: CDR1 SGHTA, CDR2 FQGNSA. The V end lost 3 bases, the J end lost 4 bases, and 3 bases lay between the germline ends. The CDR3 has 11 residues. The CDR3 reads CASSLVYGYTF. CDR3 nucleotide sequence: TGTGCCAGCAGCTTGGTCTATGGCTACACCTTC.

This chain uses TRBV5-6 with TRBJ2-3; D might be TRBD2 (5 bases). The CDR3 totals 13 residues. The ends were cut back, 1 base at V and 4 bases at J, with 7 bases in the middle. Germline loops: CDR1 SGHDT, CDR2 YYEEEE. The DNA of the CDR3 is TGTGCCAGCAGCTTGCGGGGATCAGATACGCAGTATTTT. Translation: CASSLRGSDTQYF.

This clone has more than one count but fewer than ten. V usage is TRBV7-9 and J usage is TRBJ2-7; D unresolved. Germline assignment: CDR1 SEHNR and CDR2 FQNEAQ (reference sequence). This CDR3 is 10 amino acids long. Trimming stripped 4 bases from V and 7 bases from J, with 5 bases between. The CDR3 region has the DNA TGTGCCAGCAGCTGGTGGGAGCAGTACTTC. As protein: CASSWWEQYF.

The CDR3 is CASSTGTSTSTDTQYF. CDR3 coding DNA: TGTGCCAGCAGCACCGGGACTAGCACCAGCACAGATACGCAGTATTTT. The chain has TRBV9 and TRBJ2-3; 9 bases are a match to TRBD2. There are 16 residues in the CDR3. Germline assignment: CDR1 SGDLS and CDR2 YYNGEE. V lost 4 bases and J lost 0; bases outside the gene matches: 6.

This chain connects TRBV10-3 to TRBJ2-3; D ambiguous. V dropped 7 bases and J dropped 0 bases, with 17 bases sitting between them. This CDR3 has 16 residues. Germline V gives CDR1 ENHRY, CDR2 SYGVKD. CDR3 DNA sequence: TGTGCCATCAAGGCGGTTCTAGGATTAAGCACAGATACGCAGTATTTT. Translating gives CAIKAVLGLSTDTQYF.

The CDR3 nucleotides read TGTGCCATCAGTGAACGGGACTTCTTCACAGATACGCAGTATTTT. Its translation is CAISERDFFTDTQYF. This rearrangement joins TRBV10-3 to TRBJ2-3; D possibly corresponds to TRBD2 (6 bases). V dropped 3 bases and J dropped 2 bases, with 12 bases sitting between them. The CDR3 is 15 amino acids. Germline CDR1 ENHRY, CDR2 SYGVKD.

The chain uses TRBV27 and TRBJ2-5; tentatively, D is TRBD2 (5 bases). The CDR3 sequence is 14 residues long. Germline lookup yields CDR1 MNHEY and CDR2 SMNVEV (reference sequence). V was shortened by 3 bases and J by 4 bases, with 12 bases between the two germline ends. CDR3 nucleotides: TGTGCCAGCAGTTTGGTAGGAGGAGGAGAGACCCAGTACTTC. It is translated as CASSLVGGGETQYF.